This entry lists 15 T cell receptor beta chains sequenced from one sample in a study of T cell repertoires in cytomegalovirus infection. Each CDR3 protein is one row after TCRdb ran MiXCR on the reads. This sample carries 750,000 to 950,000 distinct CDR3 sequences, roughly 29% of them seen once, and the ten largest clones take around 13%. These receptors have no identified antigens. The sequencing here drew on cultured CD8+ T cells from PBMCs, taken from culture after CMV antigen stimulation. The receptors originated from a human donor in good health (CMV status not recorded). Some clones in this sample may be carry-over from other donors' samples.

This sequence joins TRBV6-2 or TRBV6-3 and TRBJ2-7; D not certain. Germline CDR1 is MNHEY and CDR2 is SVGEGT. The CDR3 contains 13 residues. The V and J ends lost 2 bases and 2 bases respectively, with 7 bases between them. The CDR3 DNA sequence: TGTGCCAGCAGTTACAATCTGGCCTACGAGCAGTACGTC. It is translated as CASSYNLAYEQYV.

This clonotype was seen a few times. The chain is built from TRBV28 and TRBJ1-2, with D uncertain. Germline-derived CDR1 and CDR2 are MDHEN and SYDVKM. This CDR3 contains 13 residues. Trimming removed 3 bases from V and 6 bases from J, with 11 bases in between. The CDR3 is CASSFTEVDGYTF. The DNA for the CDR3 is TGTGCCAGCAGTTTCACGGAGGTCGATGGCTACACCTTC.

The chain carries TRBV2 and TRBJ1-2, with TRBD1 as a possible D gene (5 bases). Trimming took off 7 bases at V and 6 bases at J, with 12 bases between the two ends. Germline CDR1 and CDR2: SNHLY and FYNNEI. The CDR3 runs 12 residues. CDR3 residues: CASKSGLDGYTF. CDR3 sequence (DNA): TGTGCCAGCAAATCGGGACTCGATGGCTACACCTTC.

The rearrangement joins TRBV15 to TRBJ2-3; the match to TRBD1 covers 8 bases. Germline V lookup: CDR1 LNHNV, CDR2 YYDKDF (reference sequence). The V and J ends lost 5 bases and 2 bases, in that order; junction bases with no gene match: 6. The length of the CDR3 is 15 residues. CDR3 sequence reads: CATSYHRGNTDTQYF. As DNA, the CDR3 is TGTGCCACCAGCTACCACAGGGGGAACACAGATACGCAGTATTTT.

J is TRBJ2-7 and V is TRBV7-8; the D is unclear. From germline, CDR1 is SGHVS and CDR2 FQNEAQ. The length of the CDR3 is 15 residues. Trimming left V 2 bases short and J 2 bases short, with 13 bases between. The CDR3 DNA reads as TGTGCCAGCAGCTTACTCGCAGGATCAGCCTACGAGCAGTACTTC. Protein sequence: CASSLLAGSAYEQYF.

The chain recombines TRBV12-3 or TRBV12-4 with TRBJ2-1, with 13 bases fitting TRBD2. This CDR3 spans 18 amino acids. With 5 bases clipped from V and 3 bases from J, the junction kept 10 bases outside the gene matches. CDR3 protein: CASSTRTSGGPNYNEQFF. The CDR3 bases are TGTGCCAGCAGTACCCGGACTAGCGGGGGCCCTAACTACAATGAGCAGTTCTTC.

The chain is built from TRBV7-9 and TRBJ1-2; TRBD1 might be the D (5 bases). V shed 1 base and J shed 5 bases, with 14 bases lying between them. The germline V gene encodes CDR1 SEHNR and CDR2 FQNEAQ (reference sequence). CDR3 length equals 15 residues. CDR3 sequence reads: CASSLVRGEIYGYTF. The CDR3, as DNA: TGTGCCAGCAGCTTAGTAAGGGGAGAGATTTATGGCTACACCTTC.

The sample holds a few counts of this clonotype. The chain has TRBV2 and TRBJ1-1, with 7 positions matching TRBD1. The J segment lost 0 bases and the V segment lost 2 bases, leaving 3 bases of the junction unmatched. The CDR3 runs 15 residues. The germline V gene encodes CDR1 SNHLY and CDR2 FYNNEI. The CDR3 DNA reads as TGTGCCAGCAGTGAAACAGGGGCGATGAACACTGAAGCTTTCTTT. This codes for CASSETGAMNTEAFF.

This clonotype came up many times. The CDR3 reads CASSQTSATYNEQFF. The CDR3 DNA is TGTGCCAGCAGCCAGACGTCCGCAACCTACAATGAGCAGTTCTTC. This sequence joins TRBV27 and TRBJ2-1; D remains ambiguous. The ends were cut back, 6 bases at V and 2 bases at J, with 14 bases in the middle. Germline CDR1 reads MNHEY; CDR2 reads SMNVEV (reference sequence). This CDR3 spans 15 amino acids.

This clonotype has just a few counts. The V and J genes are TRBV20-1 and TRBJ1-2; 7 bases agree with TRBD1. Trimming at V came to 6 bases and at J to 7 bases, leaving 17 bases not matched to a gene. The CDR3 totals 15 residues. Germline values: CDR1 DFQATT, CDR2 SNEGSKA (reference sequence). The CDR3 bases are TGCAGTGCACGGTCCTGGGACAGCGACTCTACTGGCTACACCTTC. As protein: CSARSWDSDSTGYTF.

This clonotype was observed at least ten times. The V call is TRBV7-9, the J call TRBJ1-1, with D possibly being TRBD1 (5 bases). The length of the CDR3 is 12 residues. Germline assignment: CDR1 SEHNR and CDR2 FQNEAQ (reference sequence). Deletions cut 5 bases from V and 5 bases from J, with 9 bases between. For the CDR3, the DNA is TGTGCCAGCAGCACAGGACAAACTGAAGCTTTCTTT. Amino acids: CASSTGQTEAFF.

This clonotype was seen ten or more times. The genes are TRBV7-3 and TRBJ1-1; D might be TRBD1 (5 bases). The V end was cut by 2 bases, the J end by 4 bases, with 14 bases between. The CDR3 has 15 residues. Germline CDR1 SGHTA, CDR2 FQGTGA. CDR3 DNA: TGTGCCAGCAGCTTACGGGGAGCGGGGACCACTGAAGCTTTCTTT. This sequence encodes CASSLRGAGTTEAFF.

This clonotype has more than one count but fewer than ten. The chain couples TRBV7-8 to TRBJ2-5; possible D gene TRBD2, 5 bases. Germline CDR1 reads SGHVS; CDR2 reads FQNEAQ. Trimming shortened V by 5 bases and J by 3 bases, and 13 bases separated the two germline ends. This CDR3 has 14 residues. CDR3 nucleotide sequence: TGTGCCAGCAGCCCAGACCTAGCCGAAGAGACCCAGTACTTC. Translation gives CASSPDLAEETQYF. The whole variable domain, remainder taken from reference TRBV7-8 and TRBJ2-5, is GAGVSQSPRYKVAKRGQDVALRCDPISGHVSLFWYQQALGQGPEFLTYFQNEAQLDKSGLPSDRFFAERPEGSVSTLKIQRTQQEDSAVYLCASSPDLAEETQYFGPGTRLLVL.

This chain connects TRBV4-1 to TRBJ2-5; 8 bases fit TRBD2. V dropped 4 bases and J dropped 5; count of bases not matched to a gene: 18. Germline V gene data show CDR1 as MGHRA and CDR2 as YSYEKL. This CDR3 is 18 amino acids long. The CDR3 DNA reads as TGCGCCAGCAGCCCGGGCCAACCGGGGGGGGGCCGCGTCGAGACCCAGTACTTC. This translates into CASSPGQPGGGRVETQYF.

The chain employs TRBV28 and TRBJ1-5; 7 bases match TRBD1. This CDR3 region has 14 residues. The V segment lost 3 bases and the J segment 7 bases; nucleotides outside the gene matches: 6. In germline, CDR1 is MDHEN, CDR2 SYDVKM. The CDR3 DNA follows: TGTGCCAGCAGTTTTAACAGGGGCGGGCAGCCCCAGCATTTT. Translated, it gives CASSFNRGGQPQHF. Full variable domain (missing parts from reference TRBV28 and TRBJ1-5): DVKVTQSSRYLVKRTGEKVFLECVQDMDHENMFWYRQDPGLGLRLIYFSYDVKMKEKGDIPEGYSVSREKKERFSLILESASTNQTSMYLCASSFNRGGQPQHFGDGTRLSIL.